The next 14 T cell receptor beta chains were all read from a single sample in a study of CD8+CD57+ T cells in acquired aplastic anemia. Whoever was chosen for sequencing had shown CD8+CD57+ cell expansion by flow cytometry. Researchers used genomic DNA as the template to profile TCR beta VDJ and CDR3. Each CDR3 protein gets one entry after TCRdb re-called the reads with MiXCR. The data hold over 150,000 distinct CDR3 sequences, with about two thirds observed a single time. The sequenced material came from sorted CD4+, CD8+, or CD8+CD57+ T cells (not recorded which) from PBMCs. The receptors derive from a human donor with aplastic anemia.

The chain employs TRBV6-5 and TRBJ2-7; TRBD1 is a possible D gene (5 bases). CDR1 and CDR2 from the germline V gene are MNHEY and SVGAGI. The V gene lost 2 bases and the J gene lost 7 bases, with 12 bases spanning the gap. The CDR3 is 13 amino acids. CDR3 sequence: CASSYQLRQEQYF. The CDR3 DNA sequence: TGTGCCAGCAGTTACCAGCTTCGACAGGAGCAGTACTTC.

The genes are TRBV20-1 and TRBJ1-4; D call uncertain. Germline CDR1 is DFQATT and CDR2 is SNEGSKA (reference sequence). V lost 8 bases to trimming and J lost 8 bases, with 9 bases between them. The CDR3 is 10 amino acids. In DNA, the CDR3 is TGCAGTTCCCTGGGAGAAAAACTGTTTTTT. Amino acids: CSSLGEKLFF.

The chain employs TRBV9 and TRBJ1-1; D is perhaps TRBD1 (6 bases). Germline lookup yields CDR1 SGDLS and CDR2 YYNGEE. This CDR3 spans 14 amino acids. V lost 4 bases, J lost 4 bases, and 14 bases lay in between. The DNA of the CDR3 is TGTGCCAGCAGCCCCTCGACGGGGGCCACTGAAGCTTTCTTT. This codes for CASSPSTGATEAFF.

This clonotype was seen a few times. This chain connects TRBV10-3 to TRBJ1-5, with 8 bases aligning to TRBD1. The germline CDR1 and CDR2 sequences are ENHRY and SYGVKD. The CDR3 is 14 amino acids. Losses at the gene ends were 5 bases for V and 5 bases for J; bases not matched to a gene: 5. Here the CDR3 reads CAISMDREYQPQHF. The CDR3 DNA is TGTGCCATCAGTATGGACAGGGAATATCAGCCCCAGCATTTT.

The chain carries TRBV5-4 and TRBJ1-1; 10 nucleotides match TRBD1. The CDR3 loop spans 16 amino acids. Germline V gives CDR1 SGHNT, CDR2 YYREEE (reference sequence). J was trimmed by 3 bases and V by 4 bases; bases with no gene match: 9. CDR3 sequence (DNA): TGTGCCAGCAGCCTCCCGGGACAGGGGACCCACACTGAAGCTTTCTTT. Its translation: CASSLPGQGTHTEAFF.

In its sample, this clonotype was seen many times. The gene calls are TRBV7-9 and TRBJ1-5; no clear D. The CDR3 sequence is 12 residues long. With 4 bases removed from V and 3 bases from J, the gap between germline ends came to 4 bases. Germline CDR1 and CDR2: SEHNR and FQNEAQ (reference sequence). This chain's CDR3 is CASSSPNQPQHF. CDR3 DNA: TGTGCCAGCAGCTCACCCAATCAGCCCCAGCATTTT.

The genes are TRBV29-1 and TRBJ2-6; tentative D call: TRBD2 (5 bases). Trimming pared 6 bases from V and 0 bases from J, leaving 12 bases between. The germline gives CDR1 SQVTM, CDR2 ANQGSEA. This CDR3 region has 15 residues. The CDR3 DNA is TGCAGCGTGACCCCGGGATACTCTGGGGCCAACGTCCTGACTTTC. Translating it yields CSVTPGYSGANVLTF.

This clonotype was counted a few times. The chain uses TRBV29-1 and TRBJ1-2; no clear D gene. With 2 bases removed from V and 7 bases from J, the gap between germline ends came to 17 bases. This CDR3 has 14 residues. Germline values: CDR1 SQVTM, CDR2 ANQGSEA. This CDR3 is CSVELAAVGPGYTF. CDR3 sequence (DNA): TGCAGCGTTGAATTAGCGGCAGTCGGCCCTGGCTACACCTTC. Together with reference TRBV29-1 and TRBJ1-2, the CDR3 gives the full variable domain: SAVISQKPSRDICQRGTSLTIQCQVDSQVTMMFWYRQQPGQSLTLIATANQGSEATYESGFVIDKFPISRPNLTFSTLTVSNMSPEDSSIYLCSVELAAVGPGYTFGSGTRLTVV.

The CDR3 is CASSATGSVNSPLHF. Here the CDR3 DNA reads TGTGCCAGCAGCGCGACAGGGAGTGTAAATTCACCCCTCCACTTT. The chain recombines TRBV7-3 with TRBJ1-6; 7 positions agree with TRBD1. The CDR3 loop spans 15 amino acids. Looked up from germline, CDR1 is SGHTA and CDR2 is FQGTGA. The V gene end was trimmed by 5 bases and the J gene end by 7 bases; junction bases not matched to a gene: 8.

Note on this clonotype: The CDR3 carries no conserved terminal phenylalanine or tryptophan, so it likely arises from a read error. The chain has TRBV4-2 and TRBJ1-5, with D unclear. V was cut by 0 bases and J by 3 bases, with 9 bases left in between. This CDR3 is 15 amino acids long. The germline V gene has CDR1 LGHNA and CDR2 YNFKEQ. CDR3 sequence: CASSQDRQYNQPQHS. In DNA, the CDR3 is TGTGCCAGCAGCCAAGATAGGCAATACAATCAGCCCCAGCATTCT.

The chain has TRBV9 and TRBJ1-5, with TRBD1 as a possible D gene (5 bases). This CDR3 has 16 amino acids. Germline V gene sequence: CDR1 SGDLS, CDR2 YYNGEE. Trimming stripped 3 bases from V and 3 bases from J, with 16 bases between. This chain's CDR3 is CASSAYDSEDNQPQHF. The CDR3 DNA reads TGTGCCAGCAGCGCCTATGACAGCGAGGACAATCAGCCCCAGCATTTT.

CDR3 sequence reads: CASSLGLADTDTQYF. CDR3 nucleotides: TGTGCCAGCAGCTTAGGACTAGCGGACACAGATACGCAGTATTTT. The rearrangement uses TRBV7-2 and TRBJ2-3, with 9 bases aligning to TRBD2. The V gene's germline CDR1 is SGHTA and CDR2 FQGNSA. Germline trimming cut 1 base from V and 2 bases from J; bases unmatched to any gene: 1. CDR3 length equals 15 residues.

The chain uses TRBV9 and TRBJ1-6, with D unresolved. The CDR3 has 15 amino acids. Germline CDR1 SGDLS, CDR2 YYNGEE. The V and J ends lost 1 base and 10 bases respectively, with 15 bases between them. CDR3 sequence reads: CASSVMEGSGSPLHF. CDR3 in DNA: TGTGCCAGCAGCGTAATGGAGGGCTCGGGGTCACCCCTCCACTTT.

V gene TRBV20-1 combines with J gene TRBJ2-7; 7 bases line up with TRBD1. Germline CDR1 and CDR2: DFQATT and SNEGSKA (reference sequence). The CDR3 extends over 13 amino acids. J lost 2 bases, V lost 6 bases, and 7 bases had no gene match. The CDR3 loop reads CSASHRGTYEQYF. As DNA, the CDR3 is TGCAGTGCCTCACACAGGGGTACCTACGAGCAGTACTTC.